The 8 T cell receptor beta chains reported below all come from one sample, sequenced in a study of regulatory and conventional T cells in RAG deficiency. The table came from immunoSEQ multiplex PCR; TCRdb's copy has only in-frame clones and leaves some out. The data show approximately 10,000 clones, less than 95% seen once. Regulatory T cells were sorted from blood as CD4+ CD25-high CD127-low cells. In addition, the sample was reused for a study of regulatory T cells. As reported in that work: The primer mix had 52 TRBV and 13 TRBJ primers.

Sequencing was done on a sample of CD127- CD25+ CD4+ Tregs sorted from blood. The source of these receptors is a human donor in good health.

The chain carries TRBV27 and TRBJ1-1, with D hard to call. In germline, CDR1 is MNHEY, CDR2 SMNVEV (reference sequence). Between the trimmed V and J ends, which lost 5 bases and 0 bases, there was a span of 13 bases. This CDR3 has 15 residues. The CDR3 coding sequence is TGTGCCAGCAGTCATCTGGCCAGGTTGAACACTGAAGCTTTCTTT. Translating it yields CASSHLARLNTEAFF.

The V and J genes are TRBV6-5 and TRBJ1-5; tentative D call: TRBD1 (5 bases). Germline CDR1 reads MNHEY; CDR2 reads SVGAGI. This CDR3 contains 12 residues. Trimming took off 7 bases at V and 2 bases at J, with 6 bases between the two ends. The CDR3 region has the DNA TGTGCCAGCAACAGGCGCAATCAGCCCCAGCATTTT. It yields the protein CASNRRNQPQHF.

The CDR3 DNA sequence: TGTGCCAGCAGCGGGGGGGCGGGGGGAACCTACTCCTACAATGAGCAGTTCTTC. Its translation is CASSGGAGGTYSYNEQFF. V gene TRBV9 combines with J gene TRBJ2-1; TRBD2 matches at 8 bases. Germline V gene sequence: CDR1 SGDLS, CDR2 YYNGEE. J was trimmed by 0 bases and V by 3 bases; bases with no gene match: 11. CDR3 length: 18 amino acids.

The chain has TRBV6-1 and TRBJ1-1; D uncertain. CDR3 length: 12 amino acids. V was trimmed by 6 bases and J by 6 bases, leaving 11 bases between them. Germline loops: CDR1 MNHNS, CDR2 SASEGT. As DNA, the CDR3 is TGTGCCAGCAGCCGGGGAAGGGCTGAAGCTTTCTTT. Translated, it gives CASSRGRAEAFF.

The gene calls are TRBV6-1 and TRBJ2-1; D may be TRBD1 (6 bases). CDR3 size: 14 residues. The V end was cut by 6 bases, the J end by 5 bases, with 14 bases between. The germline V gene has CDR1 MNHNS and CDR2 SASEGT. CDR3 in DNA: TGTGCCAGCAGAGACACAGGGTCCCACAATGAGCAGTTCTTC. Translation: CASRDTGSHNEQFF.

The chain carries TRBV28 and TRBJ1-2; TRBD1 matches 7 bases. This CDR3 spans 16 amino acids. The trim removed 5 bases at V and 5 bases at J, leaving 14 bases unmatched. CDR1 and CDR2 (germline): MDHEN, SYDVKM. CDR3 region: CASSPIPPQGEYGYTF. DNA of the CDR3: TGTGCCAGCAGTCCAATCCCTCCCCAGGGGGAGTATGGCTACACCTTC.

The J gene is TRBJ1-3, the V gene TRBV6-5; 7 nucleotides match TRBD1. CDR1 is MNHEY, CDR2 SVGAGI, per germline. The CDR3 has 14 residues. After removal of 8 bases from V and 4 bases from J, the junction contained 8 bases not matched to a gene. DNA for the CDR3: TGTGCCAGCGCCCCCGGACAGGTCGGAAACACCATATATTTT. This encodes CASAPGQVGNTIYF.

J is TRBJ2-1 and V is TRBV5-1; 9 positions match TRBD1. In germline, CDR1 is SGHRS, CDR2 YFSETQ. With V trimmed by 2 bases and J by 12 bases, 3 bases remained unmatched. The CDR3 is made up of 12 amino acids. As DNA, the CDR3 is TGCGCCAGCAGCTTACAGGGGGCCTTGCAGTTCTTC. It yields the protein CASSLQGALQFF.